The source of this T cell receptor beta chain is a study of sequential checkpoint blockade in melanoma. Study as a whole: Arm A got nivolumab then ipilimumab; arm B the reverse, 1:1. After both sequences, patients received maintenance nivolumab.

Treatment given: randomized to nivolumab then ipilimumab (arm A) or the reverse (arm B). DNA-damaging chemotherapy had not been given to any patient beforehand. From thawed PBMCs, live CD3+CD8+ cells negative for CD19 and CD56 were sorted. V lost 3 bases and J 6 bases, leaving 12 bases between the germline ends. The length of the CDR3 is 14 residues. Germline lookup yields CDR1 LNHDA and CDR2 SQIVND (reference sequence). Using immunoSEQ multiplex PCR, the repertoire was profiled, and TCRdb retains in-frame clones only, with some absent. The sample shows over 15,000 clones, 83% of them seen only once. This chain joins TRBV19 and TRBJ2-4; possibly TRBD2 for D (6 bases). The sequenced sample was CD8+ T cells sorted from blood (inferred from file names), obtained from a patient given nivolumab and ipilimumab in sequence. The receptor comes from a human donor with melanoma. The CDR3 DNA reads as TGTGCCAGTAGTATGGGGCACGGGGGAAACATTCAGTACTTC. Protein: CASSMGHGGNIQYF. Drawing the rest from reference TRBV19 and TRBJ2-4, the complete variable domain is DGGITQSPKYLFRKEGQNVTLSCEQNLNHDAMYWYRQDPGQGLRLIYYSQIVNDFQKGDIAEGYSVSREKKESFPLTVTSAQKNPTAFYLCASSMGHGGNIQYFGAGTRLSVL.